This T cell receptor (beta chain) was captured in a study of blood T cell repertoires in COVID-19. The table came from immunoSEQ multiplex PCR; TCRdb's copy has only in-frame clones and leaves some out. The repertoire holds approximately 100,000 clones, with roughly 80% as singletons. CDR1 and CDR2 from the germline V gene are MNHEY and SVGAGI. V lost 6 bases and J lost 2, with 13 bases in between. The CDR3 contains 14 residues. The sample comprised peripheral blood. The rearrangement uses TRBV6-5 and TRBJ1-1; perhaps TRBD1 as D (5 bases). This sequence was found in a man in his sixties with acute or convalescent COVID-19. CDR3 residues: CASRDRDLNTEAFF. Here the CDR3 DNA reads TGTGCCAGCAGAGACCGGGACTTAAACACTGAAGCTTTCTTT.